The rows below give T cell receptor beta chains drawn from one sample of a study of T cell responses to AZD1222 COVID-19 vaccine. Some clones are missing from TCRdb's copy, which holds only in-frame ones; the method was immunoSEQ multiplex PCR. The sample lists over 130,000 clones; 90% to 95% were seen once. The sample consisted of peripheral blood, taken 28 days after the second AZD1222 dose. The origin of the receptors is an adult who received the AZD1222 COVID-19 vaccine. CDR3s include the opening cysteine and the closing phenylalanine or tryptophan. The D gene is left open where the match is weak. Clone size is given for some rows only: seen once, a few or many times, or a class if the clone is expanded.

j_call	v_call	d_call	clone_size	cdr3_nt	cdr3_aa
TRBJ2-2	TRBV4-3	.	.	TGCGCCAGCAGCCGAGACTGGGGGAACACCGGGGAGCTGTTTTTT	CASSRDWGNTGELFF
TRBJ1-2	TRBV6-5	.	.	TGTGCCAGCAGTTACCGAGGATACTATGGCTACACCTTC	CASSYRGYYGYTF
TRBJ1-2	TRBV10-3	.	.	TGTGCCATCAGTGAGTCTGGGGATTCGGGCTATGGCTACACCTTC	CAISESGDSGYGYTF
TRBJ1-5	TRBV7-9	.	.	TGTGCCAGCAGCTTAGGTCAGATCGCGGGGAAGTCGCATCAGCCCCAGCATTTT	CASSLGQIAGKSHQPQHF
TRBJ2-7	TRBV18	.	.	TGTGCCAGCTCGCCAACCCTTAGCGCGAAACCGACCTACGAGCAGTACTTC	CASSPTLSAKPTYEQYF
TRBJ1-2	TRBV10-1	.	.	TGCGCCAGCTCGGACGGTTACTATGGCTACACCTTC	CASSDGYYGYTF
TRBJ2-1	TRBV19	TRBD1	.	TGTGCCAGTAGCCGTCCCCTGGGACAGTACTACAATGAGCAGTTCTTC	CASSRPLGQYYNEQFF
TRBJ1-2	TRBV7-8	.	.	TGTGCCAGCAGCGATCGACGGATGAACTATGGCTACACCTTC	CASSDRRMNYGYTF
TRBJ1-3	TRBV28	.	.	TGTGCCAGCAGTTTGGGCAGGGCTTACGGAAACACCATATATTTT	CASSLGRAYGNTIYF
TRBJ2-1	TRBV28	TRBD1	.	TGTGCCAGCAGTTCAGGGGGCTCCTACAATGAGCAGTTCTTC	CASSSGGSYNEQFF
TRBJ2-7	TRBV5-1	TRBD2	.	TGCGCCAGCAGCCTCGGGGGGTTGGGACGGTTCTACGAGCAGTACTTC	CASSLGGLGRFYEQYF
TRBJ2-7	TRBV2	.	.	TGTGCCAGCAGTGATCACAGGGTGGACTACGAGCAGTACTTC	CASSDHRVDYEQYF
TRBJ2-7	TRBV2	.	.	TGTGCCAGCAGAGGAGCAGGCTCCTACGAGCAGTACTTC	CASRGAGSYEQYF
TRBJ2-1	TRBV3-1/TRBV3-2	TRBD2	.	TGTGCCAGCAGCCCCCAAGGGACTAGTACGAATGAGCAGTTCTTC	CASSPQGTSTNEQFF
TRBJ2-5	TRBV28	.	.	TGTGCCAGCAGTTCTCACAGGCCGTGGGAGACCCAGTACTTC	CASSSHRPWETQYF
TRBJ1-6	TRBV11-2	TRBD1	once	TGTGCCAGCAGCTTAGATGCGACAGGGATCAATTCACCCCTCCACTTT	CASSLDATGINSPLHF
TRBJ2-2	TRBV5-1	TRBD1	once	TGCGCCAGCAGCTGGACAGGGGACACCGGGGAGCTGTTTTTT	CASSWTGDTGELFF
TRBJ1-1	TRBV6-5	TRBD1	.	TGTGCCAGCCTCAACAGGGGGAACACTGAAGCTTTCTTT	CASLNRGNTEAFF
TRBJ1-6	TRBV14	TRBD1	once	TGTGCCAGCAGCGCCGGGACAGCTTATTCACCCCTCCACTTT	CASSAGTAYSPLHF
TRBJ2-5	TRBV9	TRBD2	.	TGTGCCAGCAGCGTCCTAGCGGGTGCGCCGGGCGTGGCGACCCAGTACTTC	CASSVLAGAPGVATQYF
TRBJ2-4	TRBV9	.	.	TGTGCCAGCAGCCCGGGACATCTTCTAGCCAAAAACATTCAGTACTTC	CASSPGHLLAKNIQYF
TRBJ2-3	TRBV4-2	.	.	TGTGCCAGCAGCCAAGACCCAGCGGATACGCAGTATTTT	CASSQDPADTQYF
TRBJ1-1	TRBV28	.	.	TGTGCCAGCAGCTCCATTGGGGGCGCGGACACTGAAGCTTTCTTT	CASSSIGGADTEAFF
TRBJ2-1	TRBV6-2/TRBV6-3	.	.	TGTGCCAGCAGTTACTCGCAGGGCGGCAACAATGAGCAGTTCTTC	CASSYSQGGNNEQFF
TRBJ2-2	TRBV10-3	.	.	TGTGCCATGTCTGGGGGGACCGCGAACACCGGGGAGCTGTTTTTT	CAMSGGTANTGELFF
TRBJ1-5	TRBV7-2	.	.	TGTGCCAGCAGTTTAACATCCGGCCAGCCCCAGCATTTT	CASSLTSGQPQHF
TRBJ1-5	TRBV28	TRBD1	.	TGTGCCAGCAGCACATACAGGGGAAAGACACAGCCCCAGCATTTT	CASSTYRGKTQPQHF
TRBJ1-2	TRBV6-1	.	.	TGTGCCAGCAGTGAAGCGGCCGATGGAGGTGGCTACACCTTC	CASSEAADGGGYTF
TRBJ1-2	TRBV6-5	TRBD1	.	TGTGCCAGCAGGAACGGACAGGGGGACTATGGCTACACCTTC	CASRNGQGDYGYTF
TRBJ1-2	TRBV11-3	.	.	TGTGCCAGCAGCCTAGATAGGGCAGGGTTGGGCTACACCTTC	CASSLDRAGLGYTF
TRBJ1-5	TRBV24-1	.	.	TGTGCCACTGGGGGGAACAGGGGCAATCAGCCCCAGCATTTT	CATGGNRGNQPQHF
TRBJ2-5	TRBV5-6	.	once	TGTGCCAGCGCGACAGGTTCCGAAGAGACCCAGTACTTC	CASATGSEETQYF
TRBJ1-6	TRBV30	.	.	TGTGCCTGGAGTGTAGCGGCCAGGGCTCCCACCCTCCACTTT	CAWSVAARAPTLHF
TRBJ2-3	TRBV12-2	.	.	TGTGCAAGTCGCTTAGCGGGTGCGTACACAGATACGCAGTATTTT	CASRLAGAYTDTQYF
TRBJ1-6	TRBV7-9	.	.	TGTGCCAGCAGCCAGCAAGGGCTCGGTAATTCACCCCTCCACTTT	CASSQQGLGNSPLHF
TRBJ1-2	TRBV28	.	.	TGTGCCAGCAGTCCCGGGACGGGTAACTATGGCTACACCTTC	CASSPGTGNYGYTF
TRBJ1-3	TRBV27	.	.	TGTGCCAGCAGTTTAAGAGAGGGAAACACCATATATTTT	CASSLREGNTIYF
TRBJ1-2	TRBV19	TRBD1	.	TGTGCCAGTAGTCTCAGGGGGGGAAACTATGGCTACACCTTC	CASSLRGGNYGYTF
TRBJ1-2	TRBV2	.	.	TGTGCCAGCAGCCCGCGATCCGGGACGGGCTATGGCTACACCTTC	CASSPRSGTGYGYTF
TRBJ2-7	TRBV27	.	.	TGTGCCAGCAGTTTTGGCTTCGAGGGAGAGCAGTACTTC	CASSFGFEGEQYF
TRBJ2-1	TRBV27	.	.	TGTGCCAGCAGAAGAGACAGTTACAATGAGCAGTTCTTC	CASRRDSYNEQFF
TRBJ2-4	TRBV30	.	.	TGTGCCTGGAGCGTTGCGTTGGCCAAAAACATTCAGTACTTC	CAWSVALAKNIQYF
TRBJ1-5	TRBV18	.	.	TGTGCCAGCTCACCAACTGGGGGCTTTAGCAATCAGCCCCAGCATTTT	CASSPTGGFSNQPQHF
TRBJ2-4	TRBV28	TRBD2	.	TGTGCCAGCAGCCGACTCAGGACTAGCGGGATCAAAAACATTCAGTACTTC	CASSRLRTSGIKNIQYF
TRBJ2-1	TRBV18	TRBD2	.	TGTGCCAGCTCACCACTTAGCGGGACCTACAATGAGCAGTTCTTC	CASSPLSGTYNEQFF
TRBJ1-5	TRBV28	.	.	TGTGCCAGCAGTTTACAAGATCAGCCCCAGCATTTT	CASSLQDQPQHF
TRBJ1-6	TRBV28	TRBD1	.	TGTGCCACCTTGGGCAGGGGGAATAATTCACCCCTCCACTTT	CATLGRGNNSPLHF
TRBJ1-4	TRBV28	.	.	TGTGCCAGCCGCCCTCCGGGCCTCGGACGGGAAAAACTGTTTTTT	CASRPPGLGREKLFF
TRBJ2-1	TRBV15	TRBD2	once	TGTGCCACCAGCGCACCCCTCGGCACTAGCGCCTTCAATGAGCAGTTCTTC	CATSAPLGTSAFNEQFF
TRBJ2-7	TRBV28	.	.	TGTGCCAGCAGTTTATTTGGCATCCTCTACGAGCAGTACTTC	CASSLFGILYEQYF